Below, 8 T cell receptor beta chains from the same sample are listed, as sequenced in a study of post-analysis software for immune sequencing data. Findings and limits, study-wide: Compared with controls, patients had more of about five TRBV segments, including TRBV5-6, TRBV5-1 and TRBV20-1.

The TCR beta cDNA libraries carried unique molecular identifiers. TCRdb recomputed calls from the PCR reads with MiXCR, one row per CDR3 protein. The table lists approximately 660,000 distinct CDR3 sequences, over 45% of them singletons, with approximately 11% in the top ten. Antigen specificity for these receptors is unknown. Input material: blood. These receptors all stem from a girl aged 2-9 years with multiple sclerosis.

This sequence joins TRBV5-1 and TRBJ2-3; TRBD1 matches 7 bases. The J segment lost 7 bases and the V segment lost 3 bases, leaving 5 bases of the junction unmatched. The CDR3 runs 13 residues. The germline gives CDR1 SGHRS, CDR2 YFSETQ. CDR3 sequence (DNA): TGCGCCAGCAGCTCCGGACAGGCCAATACGCAGTATTTT. Encoded protein: CASSSGQANTQYF. The full variable domain, rest sourced from reference TRBV5-1 and TRBJ2-3, is KAGVTQTPRYLIKTRGQQVTLSCSPISGHRSVSWYQQTPGQGLQFLFEYFSETQRNKGNFPGRFSGRQFSNSRSEMNVSTLELGDSALYLCASSSGQANTQYFGPGTRLTVL.

The sample holds many counts of this clonotype. The chain carries TRBV20-1 and TRBJ2-1, with 8 bases matching TRBD1. With V trimmed by 3 bases and J by 7 bases, 5 bases remained unmatched. The length of the CDR3 is 13 residues. Germline V lookup: CDR1 DFQATT, CDR2 SNEGSKA (reference sequence). CDR3 loop: CSARDRVRNEQFF. CDR3 DNA: TGCAGTGCTAGGGACAGGGTGAGGAATGAGCAGTTCTTC.

The chain has TRBV4-2 and TRBJ2-1; 11 nucleotides align to TRBD2. CDR1 and CDR2 from the germline V gene are LGHNA and YNFKEQ. The CDR3 sequence is 18 residues long. The junction had 7 bases not matched to a gene; V was cut back by 1 base and J by 2 bases. DNA of the CDR3: TGTGCCAGCAGCCAAGTAATAGCGGGGGGGCCAACCTACAATGAGCAGTTCTTC. Its translation: CASSQVIAGGPTYNEQFF.

This rearrangement joins TRBV9 to TRBJ1-6; D may be TRBD1 (5 bases). Germline CDR1 reads SGDLS; CDR2 reads YYNGEE. Trimming shortened V by 0 bases and J by 11 bases, and 12 bases separated the two germline ends. This CDR3 has 14 residues. CDR3 residues: CASSVGQTGAPLHF. DNA for the CDR3: TGTGCCAGCAGCGTAGGTCAAACAGGTGCACCCCTCCACTTT.

The chain has TRBV7-2 and TRBJ2-3; D remains ambiguous. This CDR3 is built from 15 residues. Germline V gives CDR1 SGHTA, CDR2 FQGNSA. The V and J ends lost 3 bases and 2 bases respectively, with 12 bases between them. CDR3 nucleotides: TGTGCCAGCAGCTTTGGCACAATCATCACAGATACGCAGTATTTT. Translating gives CASSFGTIITDTQYF.

The chain employs TRBV20-1 and TRBJ2-1; tentatively, D is TRBD2 (6 bases). The CDR3 is made up of 13 amino acids. V lost 4 bases and J 8 bases, leaving 15 bases between the germline ends. Germline values: CDR1 DFQATT, CDR2 SNEGSKA (reference sequence). The CDR3 bases are TGCAGTGCTAATTGGCTAGCGAGCGATGAGCAGTTCTTC. It is translated as CSANWLASDEQFF.

The chain joins TRBV20-1 to TRBJ2-7; 7 bases map to TRBD1. This CDR3 is built from 15 residues. V was clipped by 0 bases and J by 2 bases; unmatched bases: 7. Germline-derived CDR1 and CDR2 are DFQATT and SNEGSKA (reference sequence). CDR3 residues: CSARDHSRGPYEQYF. The CDR3 nucleotides read TGCAGTGCTAGAGACCACTCGAGGGGGCCCTACGAGCAGTACTTC.

The chain has TRBV7-8 and TRBJ2-2; 8 nucleotides match TRBD1. The CDR3 contains 15 residues. Trimming at V came to 2 bases and at J to 6 bases, leaving 5 bases not matched to a gene. Germline assignment: CDR1 SGHVS and CDR2 FQNEAQ. In DNA, the CDR3 is TGTGCCAGCAGCTTAAGCAGGGGGCTGGCCGGGGAGCTGTTTTTT. It translates to CASSLSRGLAGELFF.